This paragraph reports one T cell receptor beta chain. Antigen unknown. Sequencing targeted TCR beta in blood CD8+ and CD4+ T cells. Healthy donors were controls matched for age and sex. CDR1 and CDR2 (germline): LGHNA, YSLEER. The CDR3 length is 15 residues. Trimming cost V 4 bases and J 5 bases; bases outside gene matches: 10. RNA, at roughly 0.45 to 1 ug, was reverse transcribed with random hexamers. Coverage of TCR beta CDR3 amplification by immunoSEQ multiplex PCR extended to 54 Vbeta and 13 Jbeta. TCRdb reprocessed the immunoSEQ multiplex PCR reads with MiXCR, giving one entry per CDR3 protein. Of 100,000 to 150,000 distinct CDR3 sequences in the sample, around 94% are singletons; the top ten hold around 0.087%. This sample is drawn from a study of CD8 T cells in Susac syndrome. Study-wide points: Only a relatively small number of individuals were included in the TCR sequencing and HLA analysis.

This chain joins TRBV4-3 and TRBJ1-2; 7 bases map to TRBD1. The receptor was isolated from a human donor in good health. What was sequenced was CD4+ T cells from PBMCs. This CDR3 reads CASSRGDSPIYGYTF. CDR3 DNA: TGCGCCAGCAGCCGGGGGGACAGTCCGATTTATGGCTACACCTTC.